A single sample gave rise to the 14 T cell receptor beta chains below, sequenced in a study of vaccination and CD4 T cells after COVID-19. These TCRs' antigens remain unknown. The Oncomine TCR Beta short-read assay was applied to DNA of cultured CD4+ T cells. TCRdb re-analysed the PCR reads in MiXCR, keeping a single row per CDR3 protein. The sample records 14,000 or so distinct CDR3 sequences, approximately 48% being singletons. Treatment specified: approximately nine-day PBMC culture with coronavirus spike peptide pools or control peptides (ViraFEST assay). Sequenced material: CD4+ T cells from blood, cultured in vitro. These receptors all stem from a human donor who had recovered from COVID-19.

The chain is built from TRBV30 and TRBJ1-2, with 8 bases identical to TRBD1. The CDR3 has 13 residues. Germline CDR1 and CDR2: GTSNPN and SVGIG (reference sequence). Trimming took 5 bases from V and 5 from J; bases not matched to a gene: 7. The CDR3 loop reads CAWGRGPGYGYTF. The CDR3 DNA reads TGTGCCTGGGGCAGGGGGCCGGGTTATGGCTACACCTTC.

In this sample, this clonotype turned up once. This rearrangement joins TRBV20-1 to TRBJ1-4; tentative D call: TRBD1 (6 bases). V lost 6 bases and J lost 10, with 18 bases in between. This CDR3 is 13 amino acids long. Germline CDR1 is DFQATT and CDR2 is SNEGSKA (reference sequence). The CDR3 sequence is CSAPTGSNGKLFF. In DNA, the CDR3 is TGCAGTGCGCCAACAGGGAGTAACGGAAAACTGTTTTTT.

This clonotype was seen a handful of times. The CDR3 DNA follows: TGTGCCAGCAGCACAGGAACAGGGGGCGGATATGGCTACACCTTC. This gives the protein CASSTGTGGGYGYTF. The rearrangement links TRBV7-8 to TRBJ1-2; 9 bases are shared with TRBD1. Germline V gene data show CDR1 as SGHVS and CDR2 as FQNEAQ. The CDR3 totals 15 residues. J was trimmed by 5 bases and V by 5 bases; bases with no gene match: 9.

The chain is built from TRBV11-2 and TRBJ2-7; a possible D gene is TRBD2 (6 bases). The germline V and J ends were trimmed by 1 base and 3 bases, with 13 bases remaining between them. Looked up from germline, CDR1 is SGHAT and CDR2 is FQNNGV. CDR3 length equals 15 residues. The CDR3 sequence: CASSLGAGLYYEQYF. CDR3 DNA: TGTGCCAGCAGCTTAGGTGCGGGACTCTACTACGAGCAGTACTTC.

This rearrangement joins TRBV24-1 to TRBJ1-3; 8 bases fit TRBD1. Germline-derived CDR1 and CDR2 are KGHDR and SFDVKD. The CDR3 length is 15 residues. J gave up 2 bases and V 4 bases, and 3 bases lay outside the gene matches. The CDR3 sequence: CATSDGQGPGNTIYF. The CDR3 DNA follows: TGTGCCACCAGTGACGGACAGGGCCCTGGAAACACCATATATTTT.

This clonotype was observed a few times. The chain employs TRBV2 and TRBJ1-2; 9 bases agree with TRBD1. Germline CDR1 SNHLY, CDR2 FYNNEI. This CDR3 contains 13 residues. The trim removed 5 bases at V and 4 bases at J, leaving 2 bases unmatched. The CDR3 DNA is TGTGCCAGCAGTCTGACAGGGGGCTATGGCTACACCTTC. This encodes CASSLTGGYGYTF.

This chain joins TRBV6-2 or TRBV6-3 and TRBJ1-5, with D perhaps TRBD1 (6 bases). The CDR3 covers 15 residues. Trimming shortened V by 3 bases and J by 3 bases, and 12 bases separated the two germline ends. Germline V CDR1 and CDR2: MNHEY, SVGEGT. The CDR3 loop is CASSYVGGLNQPQHF. As DNA, the CDR3 is TGTGCCAGCAGTTATGTGGGGGGCCTCAATCAGCCCCAGCATTTT.

The V call is TRBV5-1, the J call TRBJ2-2; 7 positions match TRBD1. The germline CDR1 and CDR2 sequences are SGHRS and YFSETQ. There are 14 residues in the CDR3. After removal of 5 bases from V and 6 bases from J, the junction contained 7 bases not matched to a gene. The CDR3 region is CASRRPQGAGELFF. Written as DNA, the CDR3 is TGCGCCAGCAGGCGACCCCAGGGGGCCGGGGAGCTGTTTTTT.

The chain couples TRBV20-1 to TRBJ1-1, with a weak D call TRBD1 (5 bases). V was cut by 2 bases and J by 4 bases, with 14 bases left in between. Germline lookup yields CDR1 DFQATT and CDR2 SNEGSKA (reference sequence). The length of the CDR3 is 14 residues. The CDR3 spells CSARSPGRSTEAFF. CDR3 nucleotides: TGCAGTGCTAGAAGCCCAGGGAGGAGCACTGAAGCTTTCTTT.

This clonotype was recorded a few times. The chain joins TRBV21-1 to TRBJ2-5; no DNA check was done on the table's D call, TRBD2. TRBV21-1 is annotated as a pseudogene. This CDR3 has 17 residues. CDR3 amino acids: CASSKRLASRFKETQYF. CDR3 bases: TGTGCCAGCAGCAAACGACTGGCCTCCCGCTTTAAAGAGACCCAGTACTTC.

This rearrangement joins TRBV19 to TRBJ1-2; 9 nucleotides line up with TRBD1. Per the germline V gene, CDR1 is LNHDA and CDR2 is SQIVND (reference sequence). The CDR3 has 15 residues. V lost 4 bases, J lost 4 bases, and 7 bases stayed unmatched. CDR3 DNA: TGTGCCAGTAGTACAACAGGGGGCGCGGTCTATGGCTACACCTTC. Its translation is CASSTTGGAVYGYTF.

V gene TRBV27 combines with J gene TRBJ1-2; perhaps TRBD1 as D (5 bases). V lost 7 bases and J lost 9, with 15 bases in between. The germline CDR1 and CDR2 sequences are MNHEY and SMNVEV (reference sequence). CDR3 length: 12 amino acids. Here the CDR3 reads CASKGGGERYTF. CDR3 sequence (DNA): TGTGCCAGCAAGGGCGGGGGGGAGCGCTACACCTTC.

The chain carries TRBV6-1 and TRBJ2-3, with 7 bases aligning to TRBD1. There are 17 residues in the CDR3. Germline CDR1 MNHNS, CDR2 SASEGT. V was pared by 8 bases and J by 2 bases, with 16 bases of the junction left unmatched. CDR3 in DNA: TGTGCCAGCGGAGACGAAACGACAGGGACAATCACAGATACGCAGTATTTT. It specifies CASGDETTGTITDTQYF.

This clonotype was seen more than once but under ten times. This chain joins TRBV5-4 and TRBJ2-5, with 8 nucleotides matching TRBD2. Germline V gene data show CDR1 as SGHNT and CDR2 as YYREEE (reference sequence). CDR3 length equals 14 residues. With 4 bases clipped from V and 5 bases from J, the junction kept 7 bases outside the gene matches. The CDR3: CASSQGGTRETQYF. The CDR3 DNA sequence: TGTGCCAGCAGCCAGGGAGGGACTAGGGAGACCCAGTACTTC.